This T cell receptor beta chain was observed in a study of Graves' ophthalmopathy and Graves' hyperthyroidism. All donors with ophthalmopathy were recorded as having moderate-to-severe activity, CAS ≥3, NOSPECS ≥4 and a duration under 3 months. The authors amplified TCR beta CDR3 regions from RNA transcripts. First-round RT-PCR employed HTBI primers, with a second-round multiplex PCR after it. TCRdb re-analysed the multiplex PCR reads in MiXCR, keeping a single row per CDR3 protein. The sample yields 600,000 to 950,000 distinct CDR3 sequences, 35% to 50% seen once. There are 16 residues in the CDR3. Germline-derived CDR1 and CDR2 are SGDLS and YYNGEE. On this clonotype: At one end the junction does not follow the germline gene, possibly because of a read error.

Sequencing input: peripheral blood. The receptor was derived from an adult man with Graves' ophthalmopathy. This chain joins TRBV9 and TRBJ2-5; TRBD2 matches 11 bases. CDR3 residues: CAGSVVGSGRGETQYF. In nucleotides, the CDR3 is TGTGCCGGCAGCGTAGTAGGTAGCGGGAGGGGGGAGACCCAGTACTTC.